This T cell receptor (beta chain) was sequenced in a study of shared T cell receptors in the human thymus. The CDR3 has 16 amino acids. Germline V gives CDR1 LNHNV, CDR2 YYDKDF (reference sequence). V was pared by 1 base and J by 5 bases, with 18 bases between. Assay used: immunoSEQ multiplex PCR; TCRdb lists only in-frame clones, some missing. Here the sample spans more than 550,000 clones, approximately 89% being singletons. These records were also assigned to another study, of human thymus T cells. That source reports: Both thymic and peripheral blood repertoires showed apparently biased V and J usage. What related research reported was that thymic repertoires overlapped highly among unrelated individuals.

Material for sequencing was thymocytes. This sequence originates from a boy in the first two years of life with a congenital heart defect. This sequence joins TRBV15 and TRBJ2-7; possibly TRBD2 for D (6 bases). The CDR3 region is CATSRALSGLTHEQYF. In DNA, the CDR3 is TGTGCCACCAGCAGAGCCCTGAGCGGGTTGACTCACGAGCAGTACTTC. The whole variable domain, filled in from reference TRBV15 and TRBJ2-7, reads DAMVIQNPRYQVTQFGKPVTLSCSQTLNHNVMYWYQQKSSQAPKLLFHYYDKDFNNEADTPDNFQSRRPNTSFCFLDIRSPGLGDTAMYLCATSRALSGLTHEQYFGPGTRLTVT.